One sample yielded the 25 T cell receptor beta chains listed below, sequenced in a study of blood T cell repertoires in COVID-19. TCRdb keeps only in-frame clones here, not all; method: immunoSEQ multiplex PCR. The sample shows 350,000 to 450,000 clones, roughly nine tenths of them seen only once. The sample comprised PBMCs or T cells enriched from blood (not recorded which). The receptor source for this set is a woman in her forties who had been exposed to COVID-19.

The rearrangement joins TRBV6-5 to TRBJ2-2; D may be TRBD1 (7 bases). The CDR3 totals 14 residues. V was clipped by 2 bases and J by 8 bases, with 12 bases between them. The germline V gene encodes CDR1 MNHEY and CDR2 SVGAGI. The CDR3 is CASSYSRGTGELFF. In nucleotides, the CDR3 is TGTGCCAGCAGTTACAGCAGGGGGACTGGGGAGCTGTTTTTT.

The table lists this clone with a few counts. The V and J genes are TRBV19 and TRBJ2-7; TRBD1 matches at 9 bases. V was pared by 7 bases and J by 2 bases, with 6 bases of the junction left unmatched. The CDR3 runs 14 residues. Germline loops: CDR1 LNHDA, CDR2 SQIVND (reference sequence). CDR3 sequence reads: CASTPRDRAYEQYF. CDR3 DNA: TGTGCCAGTACCCCCCGGGACAGGGCCTACGAGCAGTACTTC.

The chain combines TRBV5-1 with TRBJ2-1, with 7 bases lining up with TRBD2. With V trimmed by 0 bases and J by 5 bases, 5 bases remained unmatched. From germline, CDR1 is SGHRS and CDR2 YFSETQ. The CDR3 contains 15 residues. CDR3 region: CASSLGGTKNNEQFF. Written as DNA, the CDR3 is TGCGCCAGCAGCTTGGGAGGGACTAAAAACAATGAGCAGTTCTTC.

The chain has TRBV7-2 and TRBJ1-5, with no clear D. Trimming took off 5 bases at V and 8 bases at J, with 10 bases between the two ends. The CDR3 consists of 12 residues. Germline lookup yields CDR1 SGHTA and CDR2 FQGNSA. The CDR3 region has the DNA TGTGCCAGCAGCCCATTCGGTAAGCCCCAGCATTTT. Translation gives CASSPFGKPQHF. The full variable domain, its missing parts supplied by reference TRBV7-2 and TRBJ1-5, is GAGVSQSPSNKVTEKGKDVELRCDPISGHTALYWYRQSLGQGLEFLIYFQGNSAPDKSGLPSDRFSAERTGGSVSTLTIQRTQQEDSAVYLCASSPFGKPQHFGDGTRLSIL.

The chain recombines TRBV27 with TRBJ1-5; 7 bases are a match to TRBD1. This CDR3 comprises 16 residues. Germline V lookup: CDR1 MNHEY, CDR2 SMNVEV (reference sequence). With 6 bases clipped from V and 0 bases from J, the junction kept 8 bases outside the gene matches. The CDR3 bases are TGTGCCAGCAGCAAGACAGGGTCCTATAGCAATCAGCCCCAGCATTTT. Its translation is CASSKTGSYSNQPQHF.

This clone was observed a single time. This chain uses TRBV7-2 with TRBJ2-7; 7 nucleotides match TRBD1. The CDR3 runs 15 residues. Germline V lookup: CDR1 SGHTA, CDR2 FQGNSA. J lost 3 bases, V lost 0 bases, and 5 bases had no gene match. CDR3 in DNA: TGTGCCAGCAGCTTAGCCTCGGGACAGATCTACGAGCAGTACTTC. Translation: CASSLASGQIYEQYF.

The rearrangement joins TRBV5-6 to TRBJ2-7, with 7 bases lining up with TRBD1. Germline V gene data show CDR1 as SGHDT and CDR2 as YYEEEE. CDR3 length: 16 residues. V lost 4 bases, J lost 3 bases, and 13 bases stayed unmatched. The chain's CDR3 is CASSRGVGQRSYEQYF. CDR3 coding DNA: TGTGCCAGCAGCAGGGGTGTGGGACAGAGGAGCTACGAGCAGTACTTC.

The chain links TRBV2 to TRBJ1-6, with TRBD1 matching 10 bases. Trimming at V came to 1 base and at J to 7 bases, leaving 4 bases not matched to a gene. Looked up from germline, CDR1 is SNHLY and CDR2 is FYNNEI. The CDR3 sequence is 16 residues long. The chain's CDR3 is CASSEGGQGRNSPLHF. In DNA form, the CDR3 reads TGTGCCAGCAGTGAAGGGGGACAGGGGAGGAATTCACCCCTCCACTTT.

The J gene is TRBJ1-1, the V gene TRBV12-5; D is perhaps TRBD1 (6 bases). The CDR3 length is 14 residues. Germline CDR1 and CDR2: LGHNT and FRNRAP. Deletions cut 5 bases from V and 3 bases from J, with 13 bases between. The CDR3 reads CASGPHNRDTEAFF. The CDR3 nucleotides read TGTGCTAGTGGTCCCCACAACAGGGACACTGAAGCTTTCTTT.

V gene TRBV12-5 combines with J gene TRBJ1-1; no definite D call. Germline CDR1 and CDR2: LGHNT and FRNRAP. Trimming stripped 6 bases from V and 4 bases from J, with 12 bases between. This CDR3 has 13 amino acids. CDR3 protein: CASGSLRSTEAFF. CDR3 coding DNA: TGTGCTAGTGGGTCCCTCCGGAGCACTGAAGCTTTCTTT. Looking up the rest from reference TRBV12-5 and TRBJ1-1 gives the full variable domain: DARVTQTPRHKVTEMGQEVTMRCQPILGHNTVFWYRQTMMQGLELLAYFRNRAPLDDSGMPKDRFSAEMPDATLATLKIQPSEPRDSAVYFCASGSLRSTEAFFGQGTRLTVV.

The genes are TRBV5-4 and TRBJ2-2, with 9 positions matching TRBD1. CDR3 length equals 16 residues. Looked up from germline, CDR1 is SGHNT and CDR2 is YYREEE (reference sequence). J gave up 3 bases and V 2 bases, and 5 bases lay outside the gene matches. The CDR3 is CASSLQGARYTGELFF. The CDR3 region has the DNA TGTGCCAGCAGCTTACAGGGGGCTCGGTACACCGGGGAGCTGTTTTTT.

This chain joins TRBV18 and TRBJ1-2, with 10 bases lining up with TRBD1. The CDR3 runs to 15 residues. The V gene's germline CDR1 is KGHSH and CDR2 LQKENI. With 3 bases clipped from V and 2 bases from J, the junction kept 3 bases outside the gene matches. The CDR3 reads CASSPGQGGNYGYTF. The CDR3 region has the DNA TGTGCCAGCTCACCTGGACAGGGGGGCAACTATGGCTACACCTTC.

The CDR3 DNA reads TGTGCCAGCAGCAAAGAAAAAAGGGGGGGACTAGCGGGGATCTACGAGCAGTACTTC. This gives the protein CASSKEKRGGLAGIYEQYF. The chain carries TRBV21-1 and TRBJ2-7; TRBD2, the table's D call, was not compared with the DNA. TRBV21-1 is a listed pseudogene. The CDR3 totals 19 residues.

The chain joins TRBV3-1 (or the pseudogene TRBV3-2) to TRBJ2-1; 10 bases align to TRBD1. Losses at the gene ends were 1 base for V and 0 bases for J; bases not matched to a gene: 0. The CDR3 covers 16 residues. The germline V gene has CDR1 LGHDT and CDR2 YNNKEL (reference sequence). The CDR3 loop reads CASSQGTGGSYNEQFF. CDR3 in DNA: TGTGCCAGCAGCCAAGGGACAGGGGGCTCCTACAATGAGCAGTTCTTC.

The J gene is TRBJ1-5, the V gene TRBV19, with 7 bases lining up with TRBD1. This CDR3 contains 13 residues. The junction had 1 base not matched to a gene; V was cut back by 4 bases and J by 4 bases. From germline, CDR1 is LNHDA and CDR2 SQIVND (reference sequence). The CDR3 sequence: CASSKTGNQPQHF. As DNA, the CDR3 is TGTGCCAGTAGTAAGACAGGGAATCAGCCCCAGCATTTT.

This chain connects TRBV2 to TRBJ1-6; 8 nucleotides agree with TRBD1. This CDR3 has 17 residues. Losses at the gene ends were 7 bases for V and 1 base for J; bases not matched to a gene: 9. The germline V gene encodes CDR1 SNHLY and CDR2 FYNNEI. Here the CDR3 reads CASKFGQGRSYNSPLHF. The CDR3 DNA reads TGTGCCAGCAAATTCGGACAGGGAAGGTCCTATAATTCACCCCTCCACTTT.

V usage is TRBV12-5 and J usage is TRBJ1-1; TRBD1 aligns across 7 bases. V trimming: 5 bases; J trimming: 5 bases; junction bases outside the gene matches: 5. The CDR3 is 13 amino acids. The germline V gene has CDR1 LGHNT and CDR2 FRNRAP. This CDR3 is CASGRQGMTEAFF. The CDR3 region has the DNA TGTGCTAGTGGTCGACAGGGAATGACTGAAGCTTTCTTT.

The chain combines TRBV24-1 with TRBJ1-2, with no clear D. V lost 4 bases and J 8 bases, leaving 13 bases between the germline ends. Germline V gives CDR1 KGHDR, CDR2 SFDVKD. This CDR3 contains 13 residues. This CDR3 is CATSDRRAGGYTF. In nucleotides, the CDR3 is TGTGCCACCAGTGACCGGCGCGCCGGGGGCTACACCTTC.

Remarks on this clone: The same CDR3 is also encoded by other DNA sequences in this sample. The chain has TRBV7-9 and TRBJ2-2; D is uncertain. Looked up from germline, CDR1 is SEHNR and CDR2 is FQNEAQ (reference sequence). The CDR3 runs 13 residues. V was cut by 0 bases and J by 5 bases, with 4 bases left in between. This CDR3 is CASSLARTGELFF. In nucleotides, the CDR3 is TGTGCCAGCAGCTTAGCGCGGACCGGGGAGCTGTTTTTT.

This chain links TRBV19 with TRBJ1-1; D gene uncertain. The V gene lost 4 bases and the J gene lost 0 bases, with 9 bases spanning the gap. There are 14 residues in the CDR3. Germline V gene lookup returns CDR1 LNHDA and CDR2 SQIVND (reference sequence). The CDR3 protein is CASSRPGVNTEAFF. CDR3 nucleotide sequence: TGTGCCAGTAGTAGACCGGGAGTGAACACTGAAGCTTTCTTT.

The V gene is TRBV30, the J gene TRBJ1-2, with TRBD1 matching 7 bases. Germline V lookup: CDR1 GTSNPN, CDR2 SVGIG (reference sequence). The J segment lost 2 bases and the V segment lost 2 bases, leaving 2 bases of the junction unmatched. CDR3 length: 13 residues. The CDR3 region has the DNA TGTGCCTGGAGTAAGGGGGCGAACTATGGCTACACCTTC. Protein sequence: CAWSKGANYGYTF.

The chain combines TRBV7-2 with TRBJ1-4, with TRBD1 matching over 10 bases. CDR3 length equals 13 residues. The ends lost 10 bases at V and 8 bases at J; junction bases unmatched: 7. Looked up from germline, CDR1 is SGHTA and CDR2 is FQGNSA. CDR3 DNA sequence: TGTGCCACCTCGGACAGGGGGAAGGAAAAACTGTTTTTT. Translated, it gives CATSDRGKEKLFF. The variable domain in full, completed from reference TRBV7-2 and TRBJ1-4, reads GAGVSQSPSNKVTEKGKDVELRCDPISGHTALYWYRQSLGQGLEFLIYFQGNSAPDKSGLPSDRFSAERTGGSVSTLTIQRTQQEDSAVYLCATSDRGKEKLFFGSGTQLSVL.

The genes are TRBV6-5 and TRBJ1-6, with D perhaps matching TRBD1 (6 bases). This CDR3 contains 14 residues. Trimming removed 7 bases from V and 4 bases from J, with 11 bases in between. Germline V gene sequence: CDR1 MNHEY, CDR2 SVGAGI. The CDR3 sequence: CASTPGVYNSPLHF. DNA for the CDR3: TGTGCCAGCACCCCAGGGGTGTATAATTCACCCCTCCACTTT.

The chain uses TRBV7-9 and TRBJ1-2; D is perhaps TRBD1 (5 bases). This CDR3 has 15 residues. Trimming took 5 bases from V and 2 from J, leaving 15 bases between them. CDR1 and CDR2 from the germline V gene are SEHNR and FQNEAQ (reference sequence). CDR3 DNA sequence: TGTGCCAGCAGCCCCCCCGGGGGGGTCAACTATGGCTACACCTTC. It is translated as CASSPPGGVNYGYTF.

CDR3 DNA: TGTGCCAGTAGACAGGGGTCTGGAAACACCATATATTTT. Translating it yields CASRQGSGNTIYF. The rearrangement links TRBV7-9 to TRBJ1-3; 8 bases are shared with TRBD1. This CDR3 has 13 amino acids. V gave up 9 bases and J gave up 1 base; unmatched junction bases: 2. Germline V gene sequence: CDR1 SEHNR, CDR2 FQNEAQ (reference sequence).